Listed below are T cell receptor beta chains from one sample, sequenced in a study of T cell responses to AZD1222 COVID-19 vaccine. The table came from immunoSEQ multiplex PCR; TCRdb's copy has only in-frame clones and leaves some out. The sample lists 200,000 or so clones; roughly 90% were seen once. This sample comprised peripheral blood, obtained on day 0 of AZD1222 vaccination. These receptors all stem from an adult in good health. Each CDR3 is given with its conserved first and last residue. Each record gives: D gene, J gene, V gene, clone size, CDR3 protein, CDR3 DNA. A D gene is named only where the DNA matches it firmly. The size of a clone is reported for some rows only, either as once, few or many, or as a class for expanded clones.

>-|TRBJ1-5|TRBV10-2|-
CASSESQPVRQPQHF
TGCGCCAGCAGTGAGTCGCAGCCCGTCCGACAGCCCCAGCATTTT
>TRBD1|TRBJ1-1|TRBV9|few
CASSGQGALKNTEAFF
TGTGCCAGCAGCGGACAGGGGGCGCTTAAGAACACTGAAGCTTTCTTT
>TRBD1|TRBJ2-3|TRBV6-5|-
CASRTGVADTQYF
TGTGCCAGCAGGACAGGGGTTGCAGATACGCAGTATTTT
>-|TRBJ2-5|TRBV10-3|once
CAINPGRGPEETQYF
TGTGCCATCAACCCGGGCCGGGGCCCCGAAGAGACCCAGTACTTC
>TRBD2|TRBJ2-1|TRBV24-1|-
CATSDLGGGNNEQFF
TGTGCCACCAGTGATTTGGGCGGGGGAAACAATGAGCAGTTCTTC
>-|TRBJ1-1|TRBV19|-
CASIPGWDWGTEAFF
TGTGCCAGTATTCCCGGCTGGGACTGGGGCACTGAAGCTTTCTTT
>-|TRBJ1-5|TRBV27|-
CASSSQGTSNQPQHF
TGTGCCAGCAGTTCCCAAGGCACTTCTAATCAGCCCCAGCATTTT
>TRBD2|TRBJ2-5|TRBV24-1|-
CATSDSRVAGAQETQYF
TGTGCCACCAGTGATTCGCGGGTAGCGGGGGCACAAGAGACCCAGTACTTC
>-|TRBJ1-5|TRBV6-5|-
CASSSGVSNQPQHF
TGTGCCAGCAGCTCGGGGGTAAGCAATCAGCCCCAGCATTTT
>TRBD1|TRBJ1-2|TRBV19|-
CASSTRTGSGYTF
TGTGCCAGTAGTACTCGGACAGGGTCTGGCTACACCTTC
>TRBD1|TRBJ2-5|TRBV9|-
CASSVRDRATNWETQYF
TGTGCCAGCAGCGTCCGGGACAGGGCGACCAACTGGGAGACCCAGTACTTC
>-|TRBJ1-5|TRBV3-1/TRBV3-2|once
CASSQDPQGLYSNQPQHF
TGTGCCAGCAGCCAAGATCCGCAGGGCCTATATAGCAATCAGCCCCAGCATTTT
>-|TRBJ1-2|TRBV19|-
CASSIQSGNYGYTF
TGTGCCAGTAGTATTCAGTCAGGGAACTATGGCTACACCTTC
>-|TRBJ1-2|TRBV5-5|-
CASSLWTEINYGYTF
TGTGCCAGCAGCTTGTGGACGGAAATCAACTATGGCTACACCTTC
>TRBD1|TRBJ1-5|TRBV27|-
CASSGTGRNQPQHF
TGTGCCAGCAGTGGGACAGGGCGCAATCAGCCCCAGCATTTT
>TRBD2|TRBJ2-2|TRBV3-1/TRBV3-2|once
CASSQSPLSSGSNTGELFF
TGTGCCAGCAGCCAATCCCCCCTCTCTAGCGGTTCGAACACCGGGGAGCTGTTTTTT
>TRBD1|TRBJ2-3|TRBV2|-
CASSERGRQGVDTQYF
TGTGCCAGCAGTGAAAGGGGGCGGCAGGGTGTAGATACGCAGTATTTT
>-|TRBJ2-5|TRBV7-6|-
CASSLVGGFQETQYF
TGTGCCAGCAGCTTAGTTGGGGGGTTCCAAGAGACCCAGTACTTC
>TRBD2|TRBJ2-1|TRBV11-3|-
CASSLGGGGGYNEQFF
TGTGCCAGCAGCTTAGGTGGTGGCGGGGGCTACAATGAGCAGTTCTTC
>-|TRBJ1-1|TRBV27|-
CASSLTALFTEAFF
TGTGCCAGCAGTCTAACGGCCCTTTTCACTGAAGCTTTCTTT
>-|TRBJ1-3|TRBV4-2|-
CASSQGQGNTIYF
TGTGCCAGCAGCCAAGGGCAGGGAAACACCATATATTTT
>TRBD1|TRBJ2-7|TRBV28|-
CASSLQGTYEQYF
TGTGCCAGCAGCTTACAGGGGACCTACGAGCAGTACTTC
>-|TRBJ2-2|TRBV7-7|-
CASSLATGPGELFF
TGTGCTAGCAGCTTAGCTACAGGGCCCGGGGAGCTGTTTTTT
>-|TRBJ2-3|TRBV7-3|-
CASSFSATDTQYF
TGTGCCAGCAGCTTCTCGGCGACAGATACGCAGTATTTT
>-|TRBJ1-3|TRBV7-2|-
CASSPLRDGFGNTIYF
TGTGCCAGCAGCCCTCTCCGGGACGGCTTTGGAAACACCATATATTTT
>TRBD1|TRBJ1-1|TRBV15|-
CATSRVVGTGGTEAFF
TGTGCCACCAGCAGAGTCGTCGGGACAGGGGGCACTGAAGCTTTCTTT
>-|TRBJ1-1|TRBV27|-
CASSLLSAGGHTEAFF
TGTGCCAGCAGTTTATTATCAGCCGGGGGACACACTGAAGCTTTCTTT
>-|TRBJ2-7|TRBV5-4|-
CASSLRQGKIGEQYF
TGTGCCAGCAGCTTGCGGCAGGGTAAAATTGGCGAGCAGTACTTC
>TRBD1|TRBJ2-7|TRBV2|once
CATSDRGQSYEQYF
TGTGCCACCTCAGACAGGGGGCAGAGCTACGAGCAGTACTTC
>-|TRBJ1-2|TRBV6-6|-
CASRQIQQGTAYTF
TGTGCCAGCAGACAAATACAACAGGGTACTGCTTACACCTTC
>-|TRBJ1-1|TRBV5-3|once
CARSLGMTEAFF
TGTGCCAGAAGCTTAGGCATGACTGAAGCTTTCTTT
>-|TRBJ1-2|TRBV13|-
CASSLDKGYTF
TGTGCCAGCAGCCTCGACAAGGGCTACACCTTC
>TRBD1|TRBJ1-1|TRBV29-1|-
CSARARDRKNTEAFF
TGCAGCGCCCGCGCTAGGGACAGGAAGAACACTGAAGCTTTCTTT
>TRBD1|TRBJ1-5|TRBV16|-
CASSGQGFGSNQPQHF
TGTGCCAGCAGCGGACAGGGTTTCGGGAGCAATCAGCCCCAGCATTTT
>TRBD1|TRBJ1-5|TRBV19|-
CASSPGQGRNSNQPQHF
TGTGCCAGTAGTCCCGGACAGGGTAGGAACAGCAATCAGCCCCAGCATTTT
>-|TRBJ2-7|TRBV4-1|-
CASSHGPSSYEQYF
TGCGCCAGCAGCCACGGACCAAGCTCCTACGAGCAGTACTTC
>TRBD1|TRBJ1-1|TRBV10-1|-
CASNKGQLNTEAFF
TGCGCCAGCAACAAGGGACAGCTCAACACTGAAGCTTTCTTT
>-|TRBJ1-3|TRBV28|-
CASSLISGNTIYF
TGTGCCAGCAGTTTGATCTCTGGAAACACCATATATTTT
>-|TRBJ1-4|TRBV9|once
CASSVGIGAPVNEKLFF
TGTGCCAGCAGCGTAGGGATCGGGGCACCCGTAAATGAAAAACTGTTTTTT
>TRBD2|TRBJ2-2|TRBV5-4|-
CASSLVPAGVRGGELFF
TGTGCCAGCAGCTTGGTACCAGCGGGAGTCCGCGGCGGGGAGCTGTTTTTT
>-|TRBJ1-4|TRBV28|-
CASSFRPYNEKLFF
TGTGCCAGCAGTTTCCGGCCATATAATGAAAAACTGTTTTTT
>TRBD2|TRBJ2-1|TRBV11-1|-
CASSPLAGTYNEQFF
TGTGCCAGCAGCCCACTAGCGGGCACGTACAATGAGCAGTTCTTC
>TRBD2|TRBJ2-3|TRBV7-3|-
CASSLTVAGGADTQYF
TGTGCCAGCAGCTTAACGGTAGCGGGAGGAGCAGATACGCAGTATTTT
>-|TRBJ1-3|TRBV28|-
CASGGTSGNTIYF
TGTGCCAGCGGGGGGACGTCTGGAAACACCATATATTTT
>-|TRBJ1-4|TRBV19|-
CASSIEALRSEKLFF
TGTGCCAGTAGTATAGAGGCACTGAGAAGTGAAAAACTGTTTTTT
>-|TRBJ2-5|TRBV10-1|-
CASSEVAGMGQETQYF
TGCGCCAGCAGTGAGGTGGCAGGGATGGGGCAAGAGACCCAGTACTTC
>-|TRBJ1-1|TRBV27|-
CASSSLRRDPTPEAFF
TGTGCCAGCAGTTCCCTCCGGAGAGACCCGACGCCTGAAGCTTTCTTT
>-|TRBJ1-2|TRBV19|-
CASSKSGLNYGYTF
TGTGCCAGTAGTAAATCGGGACTAAACTATGGCTACACCTTC
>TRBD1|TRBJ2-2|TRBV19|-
CASTKTQQGASGELFF
TGTGCCAGTACGAAGACCCAACAGGGGGCGTCCGGGGAGCTGTTTTTT
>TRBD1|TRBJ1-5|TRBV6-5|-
CASSWTGENQPQHF
TGTGCCAGCAGTTGGACAGGGGAAAACCAGCCCCAGCATTTT
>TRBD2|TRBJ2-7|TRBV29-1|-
CSVSTSAHEQYF
TGCAGCGTTTCTACTAGCGCCCACGAGCAGTACTTC
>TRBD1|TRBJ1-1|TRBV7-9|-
CASSSEGTGEAFF
TGTGCCAGCAGCTCAGAAGGGACAGGAGAAGCTTTCTTT